A single sample gave rise to the 5 T cell receptor beta chains below, sequenced in a study of CD8 T cells in Susac syndrome. When the RNA was reverse transcribed, random hexamers were used with an input of roughly 0.45 to 1 ug. Each CDR3 protein is one row after TCRdb ran MiXCR on the immunoSEQ multiplex PCR reads. The table lists about 280,000 distinct CDR3 sequences, 70% to 90% of them singletons. Material: CD8+ T cells from PBMCs. The receptors stem from a human donor with multiple sclerosis.

The CDR3 coding sequence is TGTGCCAGCAGCTTGGGACCGATAGTCTATGGCTACACCTTC. Its protein is CASSLGPIVYGYTF. V is TRBV7-9 and J is TRBJ1-2; tentatively, D is TRBD1 (5 bases). The CDR3 runs to 14 residues. The ends were cut back, 3 bases at V and 4 bases at J, with 12 bases in the middle. Germline assignment: CDR1 SEHNR and CDR2 FQNEAQ (reference sequence).

The chain is built from TRBV9 and TRBJ1-2; weak D call: TRBD1 (6 bases). Per the germline V gene, CDR1 is SGDLS and CDR2 is YYNGEE. The CDR3 consists of 11 residues. Trimming took off 4 bases at V and 10 bases at J, with 11 bases between the two ends. The CDR3 is CASSIPGDYTF. CDR3 coding DNA: TGTGCCAGCAGCATCCCAGGGGACTACACCTTC.

The chain couples TRBV7-8 to TRBJ2-3, with 11 bases that match TRBD2. V lost 5 bases to trimming and J lost 4 bases; unmatched junction nucleotides: 8. The length of the CDR3 is 16 residues. Per germline, CDR1 SGHVS and CDR2 FQNEAQ. The DNA for the CDR3 is TGTGCCAGCAGCCCCGTGGGACTAGCGGCCCCAGATACGCAGTATTTT. Its translation is CASSPVGLAAPDTQYF. The full variable domain, completed using reference TRBV7-8 and TRBJ2-3, is GAGVSQSPRYKVAKRGQDVALRCDPISGHVSLFWYQQALGQGPEFLTYFQNEAQLDKSGLPSDRFFAERPEGSVSTLKIQRTQQEDSAVYLCASSPVGLAAPDTQYFGPGTRLTVL.

The chain has TRBV20-1 and TRBJ2-1; TRBD2 agrees at 12 bases. With V trimmed by 0 bases and J by 0 bases, 12 bases remained unmatched. Germline V gene lookup returns CDR1 DFQATT and CDR2 SNEGSKA (reference sequence). The CDR3 has 20 amino acids. CDR3 sequence reads: CSARDRWASGRAGSYNEQFF. Here the CDR3 DNA reads TGCAGTGCTAGAGATCGGTGGGCTAGCGGGAGGGCCGGCTCCTACAATGAGCAGTTCTTC.

This chain joins TRBV28 and TRBJ2-7; D is unresolved. Trimming cost V 3 bases and J 2 bases, with 8 bases left between them. Germline loops: CDR1 MDHEN, CDR2 SYDVKM. The CDR3 runs 13 residues. The CDR3 here is CASSFTEAYEQYF. In DNA, the CDR3 is TGTGCCAGCAGTTTTACAGAGGCCTACGAGCAGTACTTC.